Each of the 23 T cell receptor beta chains below was sequenced from the same sample in a study of cytomegalovirus exposure and HLA in healthy donors. The PCR employed 60 Vbeta primers together with 13 Jbeta primers. Measured with immunoSEQ multiplex PCR; TCRdb has only the in-frame clones, and not every one. The table shows 100,000 or so clones, with roughly 70% occurring only once. Sequenced input: PBMCs. The source is a woman aged 18-35 years in good health and CMV-seropositive.

The V call is TRBV27, the J call TRBJ1-5, with D perhaps matching TRBD1 (5 bases). V was clipped by 2 bases and J by 10 bases, with 15 bases between them. CDR1 and CDR2 (germline): MNHEY, SMNVEV (reference sequence). The CDR3 has 14 amino acids. The CDR3 coding sequence is TGTGCCAGCAGTTTACAGGGCCCTTTAATCCCCCAGCATTTT. This translates into CASSLQGPLIPQHF.

This chain uses TRBV9 with TRBJ2-3; D may be TRBD2 (6 bases). Germline CDR1 reads SGDLS; CDR2 reads YYNGEE. V dropped 6 bases and J dropped 0 bases, with 17 bases sitting between them. This CDR3 has 16 amino acids. The CDR3 protein is CASTRGSGVSTDTQYF. The CDR3 DNA is TGTGCCAGCACCCGGGGGAGCGGCGTGAGCACAGATACGCAGTATTTT.

A few counts support this clone. This rearrangement joins TRBV4-1 to TRBJ2-7; the match to TRBD2 covers 12 bases. There are 15 residues in the CDR3. Germline-derived CDR1 and CDR2 are MGHRA and YSYEKL. Losses at the gene ends were 3 bases for V and 7 bases for J; bases not matched to a gene: 7. CDR3 DNA: TGCGCCAGCAGCCAGACTAGCGGGAGCCCACAGGAGCAGTACTTC. This translates into CASSQTSGSPQEQYF.

The chain carries TRBV28 and TRBJ2-7, with D unresolved. CDR1 is MDHEN and CDR2 is SYDVKM in the germline V gene. The CDR3 is 12 amino acids. The V end was cut by 10 bases, the J end by 7 bases, with 17 bases between. The CDR3 coding sequence is TGTGCCACCCAGCGTCCCCATAGGGAGCAGTACTTC. This sequence encodes CATQRPHREQYF.

The gene calls are TRBV27 and TRBJ2-1, with D possibly matching TRBD2 (5 bases). Trimming shortened V by 0 bases and J by 11 bases, and 14 bases separated the two germline ends. This CDR3 has 14 amino acids. The germline CDR1 and CDR2 sequences are MNHEY and SMNVEV (reference sequence). CDR3 in DNA: TGTGCCAGCAGTTTATCTGGAGGTGGCCTGAAGCAGTTCTTC. Residues: CASSLSGGGLKQFF.

This clone turned up a few times. The V call is TRBV7-9, the J call TRBJ2-3; 8 nucleotides agree with TRBD2. CDR3 length: 14 residues. Germline CDR1 SEHNR, CDR2 FQNEAQ (reference sequence). Trimming removed 5 bases from V and 1 base from J; junction bases left unmatched: 2. The CDR3 coding sequence is TGTGCCAGCAGCCAACTAGCGGGCACAGATACGCAGTATTTT. It codes for CASSQLAGTDTQYF. Full variable domain (rest looked up from reference TRBV7-9 and TRBJ2-3): DTGVSQNPRHKITKRGQNVTFRCDPISEHNRLYWYRQTLGQGPEFLTYFQNEAQLEKSRLLSDRFSAERPKGSFSTLEIQRTEQGDSAMYLCASSQLAGTDTQYFGPGTRLTVL.

CDR3 nucleotide sequence: TGTGCCAGTAGTTTGATAGGGAGTACCTACAATGAGCAGTTCTTC. Amino acids: CASSLIGSTYNEQFF. The chain joins TRBV19 to TRBJ2-1; D possibly corresponds to TRBD2 (5 bases). CDR3 size: 15 residues. Trimming took 5 bases from V and 2 from J, leaving 13 bases between them. CDR1 is LNHDA and CDR2 is SQIVND in the germline V gene (reference sequence).

The gene calls are TRBV29-1 and TRBJ2-1; TRBD2 is a possible D gene (5 bases). Germline values: CDR1 SQVTM, CDR2 ANQGSEA. CDR3 length equals 12 residues. Between the trimmed V and J ends, which lost 1 base and 12 bases, there was a span of 13 bases. For the CDR3, the DNA is TGCAGCGTTGAAGCTAGCAGCGGTGGGCAGTTCTTC. Amino acids: CSVEASSGGQFF.

The CDR3 DNA reads TGTGCCAGTAGTATTCAGGGGGCCTCCTACGAGCAGTACTTC. Translated: CASSIQGASYEQYF. The chain links TRBV19 to TRBJ2-7; 8 positions agree with TRBD1. V gave up 3 bases and J gave up 0 bases; unmatched junction bases: 1. The CDR3 extends over 14 amino acids. CDR1 and CDR2 from the germline V gene are LNHDA and SQIVND (reference sequence).

This chain uses TRBV19 with TRBJ1-1; possible D gene TRBD1, 5 bases. The ends were cut back, 9 bases at V and 1 base at J, with 15 bases in the middle. In germline, CDR1 is LNHDA, CDR2 SQIVND (reference sequence). This CDR3 has 14 amino acids. The CDR3 sequence: CASLRGVGNTEAFF. The CDR3 region has the DNA TGTGCCAGCCTGCGGGGGGTTGGGAACACTGAAGCTTTCTTT. Full variable domain (outside the CDR3, taken from reference TRBV19 and TRBJ1-1): DGGITQSPKYLFRKEGQNVTLSCEQNLNHDAMYWYRQDPGQGLRLIYYSQIVNDFQKGDIAEGYSVSREKKESFPLTVTSAQKNPTAFYLCASLRGVGNTEAFFGQGTRLTVV.

A word on this clone: Additional DNA sequences in this sample encode the identical CDR3. The chain joins TRBV7-2 to TRBJ2-7, with TRBD2 matching over 11 bases. V dropped 0 bases and J dropped 3; count of bases not matched to a gene: 1. Germline-derived CDR1 and CDR2 are SGHTA and FQGNSA. The CDR3 length is 15 residues. The CDR3 sequence is CASSLAGTSGYEQYF. CDR3 sequence (DNA): TGTGCCAGCAGCTTAGCCGGGACTAGCGGCTACGAGCAGTACTTC.

The V and J genes are TRBV30 and TRBJ2-2; unclear D gene. The CDR3 contains 12 residues. Trimming shortened V by 1 base and J by 7 bases, and 7 bases separated the two germline ends. Germline V gene lookup returns CDR1 GTSNPN and CDR2 SVGIG (reference sequence). This CDR3 reads CAWSGSIGELFF. The CDR3, as DNA: TGTGCCTGGAGTGGGAGCATCGGGGAGCTGTTTTTT.

The rearrangement joins TRBV28 to TRBJ2-1; weak D call: TRBD1 (5 bases). The V gene's germline CDR1 is MDHEN and CDR2 SYDVKM. This CDR3 contains 14 residues. Trimming left V 8 bases short and J 4 bases short, with 15 bases between. CDR3 coding DNA: TGTGCCAGCCTAGGGGAACCTTCTTACAATGAGCAGTTCTTC. This sequence encodes CASLGEPSYNEQFF.

The chain uses TRBV4-1 and TRBJ1-5; no definite D call. The V and J ends lost 1 base and 4 bases respectively, with 11 bases between them. The CDR3 is made up of 15 amino acids. From germline, CDR1 is MGHRA and CDR2 YSYEKL. The CDR3 loop reads CASSQAILLNQPQHF. As DNA, the CDR3 is TGCGCCAGCAGCCAAGCTATCCTTCTTAATCAGCCCCAGCATTTT.

The chain employs TRBV2 and TRBJ2-2; TRBD1 aligns across 7 bases. The length of the CDR3 is 16 residues. The V gene's germline CDR1 is SNHLY and CDR2 FYNNEI. The V and J ends lost 5 bases and 1 base, in that order; junction bases with no gene match: 7. The CDR3 DNA reads as TGTGCCAGCAGTTGGGGGTGGACAGGGAACACCGGGGAGCTGTTTTTT. Its protein product is CASSWGWTGNTGELFF.

The CDR3 DNA reads TGTGCCAGCAGTGAACGGAGGGCGTCTAACACCGGGGAGCTGTTTTTT. Amino acids: CASSERRASNTGELFF. The rearrangement links TRBV2 to TRBJ2-2; D may be TRBD2 (6 bases). The CDR3 totals 16 residues. V was pared by 2 bases and J by 2 bases, with 12 bases between. Germline V gene lookup returns CDR1 SNHLY and CDR2 FYNNEI.

The V call is TRBV5-4, the J call TRBJ1-4; 7 nucleotides match TRBD1. Germline V gene sequence: CDR1 SGHNT, CDR2 YYREEE (reference sequence). The V segment lost 3 bases and the J segment 3 bases; nucleotides outside the gene matches: 8. There are 16 residues in the CDR3. CDR3 in amino acids: CASSSRQGRSNEKLFF. CDR3 DNA: TGTGCCAGCAGCTCGCGACAGGGAAGGTCTAATGAAAAACTGTTTTTT.

In this sample, this clone turned up once. The chain carries TRBV9 and TRBJ1-4; D unclear. The CDR3 is 16 residues long. The V end was cut by 4 bases, the J end by 1 base, with 14 bases between. The V gene's germline CDR1 is SGDLS and CDR2 YYNGEE. Here the CDR3 reads CASSRTPGITNEKLFF. In DNA form, the CDR3 reads TGTGCCAGCAGCAGAACCCCGGGAATAACTAATGAAAAACTGTTTTTT.

The CDR3 DNA sequence: TGTGCCACCCAGCCGGGACTCTCCTACAATGAGCAGTTCTTC. Its translation: CATQPGLSYNEQFF. The chain carries TRBV28 and TRBJ2-1; D perhaps matches TRBD2 (6 bases). The CDR3 runs 14 residues. The germline gives CDR1 MDHEN, CDR2 SYDVKM. Trimming shortened V by 10 bases and J by 0 bases, and 13 bases separated the two germline ends.

The chain recombines TRBV6-5 with TRBJ2-7; 9 nucleotides agree with TRBD1. The V segment lost 2 bases and the J segment 3 bases; nucleotides outside the gene matches: 2. Germline assignment: CDR1 MNHEY and CDR2 SVGAGI. The CDR3 runs 14 residues. This CDR3 is CASSYEDRGYEQYF. CDR3 in DNA: TGTGCCAGCAGTTACGAGGACAGGGGCTACGAGCAGTACTTC.

This clone occurred a few times. The chain has TRBV6-4 and TRBJ1-2; no firm D call. V lost 2 bases and J 4 bases, leaving 8 bases between the germline ends. Germline V gene sequence: CDR1 MRHNA, CDR2 SNTAGT. CDR3 length: 13 residues. CDR3 nucleotide sequence: TGTGCCAGCAGTGACGGCCAGTCCTATGGCTACACCTTC. It is translated as CASSDGQSYGYTF.

This chain joins TRBV14 and TRBJ1-1; D perhaps matches TRBD1 (6 bases). The CDR3 runs 15 residues. Trimming removed 4 bases at V and 0 bases at J, with 12 bases between. Germline CDR1 reads SGHDN; CDR2 reads FVKESK. CDR3 amino acids: CASSPLTGLNTEAFF. In nucleotides, the CDR3 is TGTGCCAGCAGCCCCCTGACAGGCCTGAACACTGAAGCTTTCTTT.

The rearrangement links TRBV7-2 to TRBJ1-6, with 8 nucleotides matching TRBD1. Germline V CDR1 and CDR2: SGHTA, FQGNSA. This CDR3 has 14 amino acids. Trimming took 5 bases from V and 11 from J; bases not matched to a gene: 8. CDR3 sequence: CASSTDRGQTPLHF. Written as DNA, the CDR3 is TGTGCCAGCAGCACAGACAGGGGACAAACACCCCTCCACTTT.